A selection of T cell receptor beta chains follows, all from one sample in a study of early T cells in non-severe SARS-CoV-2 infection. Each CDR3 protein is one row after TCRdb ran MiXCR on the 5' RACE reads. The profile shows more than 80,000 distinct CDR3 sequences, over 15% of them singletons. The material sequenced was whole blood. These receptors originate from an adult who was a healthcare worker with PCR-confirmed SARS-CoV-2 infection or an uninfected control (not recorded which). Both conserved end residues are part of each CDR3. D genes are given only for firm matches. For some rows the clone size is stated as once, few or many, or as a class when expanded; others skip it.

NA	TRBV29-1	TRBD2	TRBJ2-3	CSVEFLAADTQYF
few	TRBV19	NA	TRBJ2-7	CASSLPGDRGTDEQYF
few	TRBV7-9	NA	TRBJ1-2	CASTRLPDGYTF
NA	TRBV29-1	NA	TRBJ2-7	CSVVSSERYEQYF
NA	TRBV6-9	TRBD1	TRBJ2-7	CASSYPLDRDRYEQYF
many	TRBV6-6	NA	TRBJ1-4	CASSRDMGEKLFF
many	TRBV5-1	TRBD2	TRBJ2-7	CASSLTSGGGLYEQYF
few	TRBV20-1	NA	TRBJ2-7	CSALTDSYEQYF
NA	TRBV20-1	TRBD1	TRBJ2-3	CSLTPGQGAGTQYF
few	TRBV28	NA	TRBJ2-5	CASTIQGPPSATQYF
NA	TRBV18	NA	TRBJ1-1	CASSKEQDTEAFF
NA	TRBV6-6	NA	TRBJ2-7	CARGRAYEQYF
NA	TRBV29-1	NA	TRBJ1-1	CSVEEGVMNTEAFF
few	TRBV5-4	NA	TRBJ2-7	CASSLEAGRYEQYF
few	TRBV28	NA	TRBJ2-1	CASMAGTNEQFF
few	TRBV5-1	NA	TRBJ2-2	CASSLFDVPSTGELFF
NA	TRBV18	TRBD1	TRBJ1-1	CASSRFRNPGGEHTEAFF
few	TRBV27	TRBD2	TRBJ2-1	CASSSLPGSGVLGEQFF
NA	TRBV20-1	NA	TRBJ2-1	CSARGYNEQFF
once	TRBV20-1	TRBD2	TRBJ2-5	CSARDFVASGKETQYF
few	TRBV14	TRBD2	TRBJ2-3	CASSQGSGGTRPWDTQYF
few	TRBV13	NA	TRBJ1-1	CASRLWDPETEAFF
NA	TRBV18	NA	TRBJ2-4	CASSPVEKNTQYF
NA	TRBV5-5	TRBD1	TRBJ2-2	CASRFDRGNTGELFF
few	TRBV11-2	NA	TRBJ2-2	CASSLDLTGELFF
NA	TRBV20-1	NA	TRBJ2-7	CSARGGKGYEQYF
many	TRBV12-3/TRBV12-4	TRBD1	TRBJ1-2	CASSLGTGNGYTF
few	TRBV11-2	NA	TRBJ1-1	CASSLEGGRMAEAFF
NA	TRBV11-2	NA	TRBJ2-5	CASSLTSGVQETQYF
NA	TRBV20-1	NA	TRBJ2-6	CSARADKSGANVLTF
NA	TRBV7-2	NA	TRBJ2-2	CASSWATGELFF
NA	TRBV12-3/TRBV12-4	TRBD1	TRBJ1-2	CASSPEGQGNYGYTF
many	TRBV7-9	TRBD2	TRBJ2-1	CASSMRGSSYNEQFF